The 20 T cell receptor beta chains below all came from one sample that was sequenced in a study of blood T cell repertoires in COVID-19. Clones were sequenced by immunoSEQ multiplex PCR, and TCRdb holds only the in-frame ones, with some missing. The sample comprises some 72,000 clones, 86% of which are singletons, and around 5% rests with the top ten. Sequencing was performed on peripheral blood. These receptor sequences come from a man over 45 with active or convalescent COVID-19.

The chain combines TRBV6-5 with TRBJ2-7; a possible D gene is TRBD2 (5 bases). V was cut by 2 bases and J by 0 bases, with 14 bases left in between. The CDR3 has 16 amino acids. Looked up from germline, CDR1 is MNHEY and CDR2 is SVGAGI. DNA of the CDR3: TGTGCCAGCAGTTACGTCAGCTATACTAGCTCCTACGAGCAGTACTTC. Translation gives CASSYVSYTSSYEQYF.

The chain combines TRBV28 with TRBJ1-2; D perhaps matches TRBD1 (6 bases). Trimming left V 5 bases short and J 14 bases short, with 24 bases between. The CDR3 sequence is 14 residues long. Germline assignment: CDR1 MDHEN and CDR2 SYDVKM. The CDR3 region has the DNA TGTGCCAGCAGTCCCTCAGCGGGACACGAAAAGTCGACCTTC. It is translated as CASSPSAGHEKSTF.

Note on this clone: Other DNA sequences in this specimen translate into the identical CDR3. This CDR3 is CASSPGTGNEQYF. CDR3 bases: TGTGCCAGCTCACCAGGGACAGGGAACGAGCAGTACTTC. The chain carries TRBV18 and TRBJ2-7; 9 bases line up with TRBD1. Germline V gives CDR1 KGHSH, CDR2 LQKENI. The CDR3 runs 13 residues. The J segment lost 5 bases and the V segment lost 2 bases, leaving 1 base of the junction unmatched.

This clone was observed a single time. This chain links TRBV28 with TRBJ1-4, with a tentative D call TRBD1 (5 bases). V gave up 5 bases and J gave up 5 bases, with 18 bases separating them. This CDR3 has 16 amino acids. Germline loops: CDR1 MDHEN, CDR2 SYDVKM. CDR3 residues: CASSQDRQPPNEKLFF. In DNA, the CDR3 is TGTGCCAGCAGTCAAGATAGACAGCCTCCAAATGAAAAACTGTTTTTT. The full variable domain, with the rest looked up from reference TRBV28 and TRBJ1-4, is DVKVTQSSRYLVKRTGEKVFLECVQDMDHENMFWYRQDPGLGLRLIYFSYDVKMKEKGDIPEGYSVSREKKERFSLILESASTNQTSMYLCASSQDRQPPNEKLFFGSGTQLSVL.

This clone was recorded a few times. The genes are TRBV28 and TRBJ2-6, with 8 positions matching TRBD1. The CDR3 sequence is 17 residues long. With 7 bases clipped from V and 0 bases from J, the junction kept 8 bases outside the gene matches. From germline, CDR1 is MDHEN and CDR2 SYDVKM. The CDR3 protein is CASNGWTGISGANVLTF. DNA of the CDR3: TGTGCCAGCAACGGCTGGACAGGGATCTCTGGGGCCAACGTCCTGACTTTC.

The CDR3 nucleotides are TGTGCCAGCAGCCAAGATCGGTGGGGGCCGAAGTACGTC. Its translation is CASSQDRWGPKYV. V usage is TRBV14 and J usage is TRBJ2-7; possible D gene TRBD1, 6 bases. Trimming took 0 bases from V and 11 from J, leaving 14 bases between them. The CDR3 is 13 residues long. Germline V gene data show CDR1 as SGHDN and CDR2 as FVKESK.

The CDR3 DNA is TGTGCCAGCAGCCTAACTGTCCTAGCGAATGAGCAGTTCTTC. Translated, it gives CASSLTVLANEQFF. V is TRBV4-2 and J is TRBJ2-1, with a possible D match to TRBD2 (6 bases). Trimming pared 4 bases from V and 7 bases from J, leaving 14 bases between. The CDR3 sequence is 14 residues long. Looked up from germline, CDR1 is LGHNA and CDR2 is YNFKEQ.

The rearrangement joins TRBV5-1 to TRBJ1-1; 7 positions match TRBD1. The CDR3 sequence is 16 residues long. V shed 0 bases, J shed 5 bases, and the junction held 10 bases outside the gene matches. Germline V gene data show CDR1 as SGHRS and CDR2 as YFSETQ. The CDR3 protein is CASSLAPGGSGTEAFF. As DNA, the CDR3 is TGCGCCAGCAGCTTGGCTCCAGGGGGGTCTGGAACTGAAGCTTTCTTT.

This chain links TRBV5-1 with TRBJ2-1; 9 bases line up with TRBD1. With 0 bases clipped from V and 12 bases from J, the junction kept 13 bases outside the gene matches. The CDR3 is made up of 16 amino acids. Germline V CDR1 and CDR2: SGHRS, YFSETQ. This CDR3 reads CASSLAGTGFTGGQFF. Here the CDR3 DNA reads TGCGCCAGCAGCTTGGCTGGGACAGGGTTCACCGGGGGGCAGTTCTTC.

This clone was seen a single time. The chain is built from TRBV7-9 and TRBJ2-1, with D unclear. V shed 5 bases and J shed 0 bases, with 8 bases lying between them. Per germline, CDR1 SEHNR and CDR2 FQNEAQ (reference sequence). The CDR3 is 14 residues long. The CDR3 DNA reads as TGTGCCAGCAGCCCGCTAAGCTCCTACAATGAGCAGTTCTTC. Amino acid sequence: CASSPLSSYNEQFF.

The CDR3 reads CASSPEMNTGELFF. CDR3 sequence (DNA): TGTGCCAGCTCACCCGAGATGAACACCGGGGAGCTGTTTTTT. The chain recombines TRBV18 with TRBJ2-2; D unclear. Trimming took 3 bases from V and 1 from J, leaving 6 bases between them. Germline CDR1 KGHSH, CDR2 LQKENI. The CDR3 runs 14 residues. Full variable domain (missing parts from reference TRBV18 and TRBJ2-2): NAGVMQNPRHLVRRRGQEARLRCSPMKGHSHVYWYRQLPEEGLKFMVYLQKENIIDESGMPKERFSAEFPKEGPSILRIQQVVRGDSAAYFCASSPEMNTGELFFGEGSRLTVL.

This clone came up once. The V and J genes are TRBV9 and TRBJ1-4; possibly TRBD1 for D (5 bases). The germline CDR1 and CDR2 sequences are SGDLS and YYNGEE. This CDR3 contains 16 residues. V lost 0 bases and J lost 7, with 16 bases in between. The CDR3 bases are TGTGCCAGCAGCGTAGCTTCGATCCCTCAGGGTGAAAAACTGTTTTTT. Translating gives CASSVASIPQGEKLFF.

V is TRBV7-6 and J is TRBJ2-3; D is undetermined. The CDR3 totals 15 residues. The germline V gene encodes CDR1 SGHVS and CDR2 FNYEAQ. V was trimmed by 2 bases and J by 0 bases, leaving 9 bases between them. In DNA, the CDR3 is TGTGCCAGCAGCTTAAATTCGGTTAGCACAGATACGCAGTATTTT. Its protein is CASSLNSVSTDTQYF.

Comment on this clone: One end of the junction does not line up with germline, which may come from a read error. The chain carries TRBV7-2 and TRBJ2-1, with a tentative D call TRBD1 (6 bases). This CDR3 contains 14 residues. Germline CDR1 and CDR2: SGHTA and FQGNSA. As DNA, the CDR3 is TGTGCCAGCAGCTCCACTTTACAGGGATTCAGTTGGGTCTTC. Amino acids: CASSSTLQGFSWVF.

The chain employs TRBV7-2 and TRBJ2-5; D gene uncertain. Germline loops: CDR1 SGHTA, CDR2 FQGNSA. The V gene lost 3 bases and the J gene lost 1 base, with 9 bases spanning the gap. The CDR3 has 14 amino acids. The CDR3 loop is CASSLAPTQETQYF. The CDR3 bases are TGTGCCAGCAGCTTGGCCCCCACCCAAGAGACCCAGTACTTC.

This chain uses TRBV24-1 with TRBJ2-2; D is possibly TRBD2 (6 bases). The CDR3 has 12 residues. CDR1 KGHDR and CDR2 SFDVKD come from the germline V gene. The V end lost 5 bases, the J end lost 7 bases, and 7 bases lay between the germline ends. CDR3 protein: CATSVGGGELFF. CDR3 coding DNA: TGTGCCACCAGTGTGGGGGGCGGGGAGCTGTTTTTT.

The CDR3 spells CATSKGDQETQYF. CDR3 in DNA: TGTGCCACCAGTAAGGGGGATCAAGAGACCCAGTACTTC. The V gene is TRBV24-1, the J gene TRBJ2-5; a possible D gene is TRBD1 (6 bases). V gave up 6 bases and J gave up 2 bases, with 9 bases separating them. Germline V gives CDR1 KGHDR, CDR2 SFDVKD. The CDR3 covers 13 residues.

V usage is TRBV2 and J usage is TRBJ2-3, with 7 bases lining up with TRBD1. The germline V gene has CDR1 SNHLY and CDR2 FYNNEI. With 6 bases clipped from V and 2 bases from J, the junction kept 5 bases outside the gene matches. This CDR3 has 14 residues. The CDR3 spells CASRAGTDTDTQYF. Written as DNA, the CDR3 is TGTGCCAGCAGAGCCGGGACAGACACAGATACGCAGTATTTT.

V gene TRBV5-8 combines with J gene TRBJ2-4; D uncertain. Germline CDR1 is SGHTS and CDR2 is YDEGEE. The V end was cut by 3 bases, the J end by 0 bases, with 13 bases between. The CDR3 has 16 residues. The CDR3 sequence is CASSSMPHLAKNIQYF. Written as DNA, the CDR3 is TGTGCCAGCAGCTCTATGCCCCACCTAGCCAAAAACATTCAGTACTTC.

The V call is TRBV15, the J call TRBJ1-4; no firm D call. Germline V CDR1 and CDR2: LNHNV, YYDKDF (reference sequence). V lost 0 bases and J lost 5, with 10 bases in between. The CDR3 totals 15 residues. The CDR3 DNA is TGTGCCACCAGCAGAGATCGAGGGCTGAATGAAAAACTGTTTTTT. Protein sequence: CATSRDRGLNEKLFF.